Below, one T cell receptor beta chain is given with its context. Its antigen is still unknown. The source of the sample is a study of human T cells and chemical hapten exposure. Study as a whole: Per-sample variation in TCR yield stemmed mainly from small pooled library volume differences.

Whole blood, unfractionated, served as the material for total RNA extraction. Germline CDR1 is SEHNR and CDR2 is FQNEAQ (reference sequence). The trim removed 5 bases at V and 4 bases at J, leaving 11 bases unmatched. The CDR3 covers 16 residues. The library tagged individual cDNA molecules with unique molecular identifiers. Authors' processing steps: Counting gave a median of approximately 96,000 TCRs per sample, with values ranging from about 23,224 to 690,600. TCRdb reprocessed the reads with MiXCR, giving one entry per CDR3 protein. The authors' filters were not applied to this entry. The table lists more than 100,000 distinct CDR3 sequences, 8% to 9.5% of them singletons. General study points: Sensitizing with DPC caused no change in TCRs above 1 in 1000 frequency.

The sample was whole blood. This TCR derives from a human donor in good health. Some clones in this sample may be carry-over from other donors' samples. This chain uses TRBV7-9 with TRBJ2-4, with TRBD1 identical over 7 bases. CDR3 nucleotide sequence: TGTGCCAGCAGCCCCGACAGGGACCCAATTAAAAACATTCAGTACTTC. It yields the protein CASSPDRDPIKNIQYF.